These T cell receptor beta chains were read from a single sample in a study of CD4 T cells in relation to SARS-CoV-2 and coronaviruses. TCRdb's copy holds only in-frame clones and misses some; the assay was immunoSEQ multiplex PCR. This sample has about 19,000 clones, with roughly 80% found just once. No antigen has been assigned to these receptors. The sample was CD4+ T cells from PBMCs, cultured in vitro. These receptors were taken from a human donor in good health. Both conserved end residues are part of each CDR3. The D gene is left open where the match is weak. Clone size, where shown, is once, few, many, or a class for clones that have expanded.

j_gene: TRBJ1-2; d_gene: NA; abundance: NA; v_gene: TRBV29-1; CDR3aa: CSVAQGDYGYTF; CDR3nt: TGCAGCGTTGCTCAGGGAGACTATGGCTACACCTTC
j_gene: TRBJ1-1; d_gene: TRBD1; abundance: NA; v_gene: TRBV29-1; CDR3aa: CSVCTGAGTEAFF; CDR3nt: TGCAGCGTCTGTACAGGGGCGGGCACTGAAGCTTTCTTT
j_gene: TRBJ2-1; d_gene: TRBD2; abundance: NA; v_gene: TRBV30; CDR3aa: CAFRLATVNEQFF; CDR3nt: TGTGCCTTTCGACTAGCGACAGTCAATGAGCAGTTCTTC
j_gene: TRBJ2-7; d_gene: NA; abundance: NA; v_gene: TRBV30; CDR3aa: CAWSVRAVSPYEQYF; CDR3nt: TGTGCCTGGAGTGTACGGGCAGTCTCCCCCTACGAGCAGTACTTC
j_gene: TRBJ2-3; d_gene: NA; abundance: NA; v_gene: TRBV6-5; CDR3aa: CASSSTTLDGDTQYF; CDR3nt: TGTGCCAGCAGTTCCACGACGTTGGATGGAGATACGCAGTATTTT
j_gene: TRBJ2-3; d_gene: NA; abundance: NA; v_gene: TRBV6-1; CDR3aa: CASSDLQDITDTQYF; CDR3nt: TGTGCCAGCAGTGATTTGCAGGACATCACAGATACGCAGTATTTT
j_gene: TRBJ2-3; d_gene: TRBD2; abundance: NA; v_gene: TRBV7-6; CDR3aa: CASSLASAPLAGGPNTQYF; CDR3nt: TGTGCCAGCAGCCTCGCCTCCGCACCACTAGCGGGAGGGCCAAATACGCAGTATTTT
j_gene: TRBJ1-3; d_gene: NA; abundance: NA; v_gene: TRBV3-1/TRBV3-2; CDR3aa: CASSQVSGNTIYF; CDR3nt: TGTGCCAGCAGCCAAGTATCTGGAAACACCATATATTTT
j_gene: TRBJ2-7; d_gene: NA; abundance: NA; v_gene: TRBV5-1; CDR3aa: CASSSTYEQYF; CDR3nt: TGCGCCAGCAGCTCAACATACGAGCAGTACTTC
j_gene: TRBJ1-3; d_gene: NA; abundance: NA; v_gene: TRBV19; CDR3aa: CASSAASGNTIYF; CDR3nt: TGTGCCAGTAGTGCCGCCTCTGGAAACACCATATATTTT
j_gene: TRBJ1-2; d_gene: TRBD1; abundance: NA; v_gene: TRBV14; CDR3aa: CASSRTGLDGYTF; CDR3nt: TGTGCCAGCAGCCGGACAGGGTTAGATGGCTACACCTTC
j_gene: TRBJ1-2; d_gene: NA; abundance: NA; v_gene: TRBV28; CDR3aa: CASSLDGANYGYTF; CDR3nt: TGTGCCAGCAGTTTGGACGGCGCTAACTATGGCTACACCTTC
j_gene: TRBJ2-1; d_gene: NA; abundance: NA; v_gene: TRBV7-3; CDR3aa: CASSLVFGSYNEQFF; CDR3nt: TGTGCCAGCAGCTTAGTCTTCGGGTCCTACAATGAGCAGTTCTTC
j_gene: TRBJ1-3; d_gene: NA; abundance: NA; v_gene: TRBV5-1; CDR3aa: CASSLAQALSSGNTIYF; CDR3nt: TGCGCCAGCAGCTTGGCACAGGCCCTTTCATCTGGAAACACCATATATTTT
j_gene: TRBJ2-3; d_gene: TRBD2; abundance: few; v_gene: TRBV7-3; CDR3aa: CASSALGLAGDTQYF; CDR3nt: TGTGCCAGCAGCGCTCTCGGACTAGCGGGAGATACGCAGTATTTT
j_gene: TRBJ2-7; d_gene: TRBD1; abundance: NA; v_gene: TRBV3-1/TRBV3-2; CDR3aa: CASSQLDRYEQYF; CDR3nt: TGTGCCAGCAGCCAACTGGACAGGTACGAGCAGTACTTC
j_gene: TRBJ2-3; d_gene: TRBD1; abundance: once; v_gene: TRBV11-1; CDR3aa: CASSLRQGDSKQYF; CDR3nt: TGTGCCAGCAGCTTAAGACAGGGGGACTCGAAGCAGTATTTT
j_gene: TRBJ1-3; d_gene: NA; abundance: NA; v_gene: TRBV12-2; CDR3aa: CASRLSRGRKSGNTIYF; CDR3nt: TGTGCAAGTCGCCTCTCCAGGGGGCGGAAGTCCGGAAACACCATATATTTT
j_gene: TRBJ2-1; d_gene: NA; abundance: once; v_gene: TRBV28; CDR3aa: CASSPPLGREQFF; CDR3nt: TGTGCCAGCAGTCCCCCACTCGGTCGGGAGCAGTTCTTC
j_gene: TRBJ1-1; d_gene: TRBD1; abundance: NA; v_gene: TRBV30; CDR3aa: CAWSILGGSTEAFF; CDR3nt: TGTGCCTGGAGTATTTTAGGGGGCAGCACTGAAGCTTTCTTT
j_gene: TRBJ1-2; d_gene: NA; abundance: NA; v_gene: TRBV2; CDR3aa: CASVGGSYGYTF; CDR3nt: TGTGCCAGCGTTGGGGGGTCTTATGGCTACACCTTC
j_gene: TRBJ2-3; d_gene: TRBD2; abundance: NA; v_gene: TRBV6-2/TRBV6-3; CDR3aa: CASSYSSGLAGGVSSTDTQYF; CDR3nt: TGTGCCAGCAGTTACTCCTCAGGACTAGCGGGAGGCGTCTCTAGCACAGATACGCAGTATTTT
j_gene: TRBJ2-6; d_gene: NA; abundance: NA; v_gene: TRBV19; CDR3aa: CASSIVRGSNSGANVLTF; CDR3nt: TGTGCCAGTAGTATAGTTCGGGGCTCGAACTCTGGGGCCAACGTCCTGACTTTC
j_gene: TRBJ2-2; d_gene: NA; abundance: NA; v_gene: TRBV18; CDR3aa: CASSPPRGLGTGELFF; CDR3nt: TGTGCCAGCTCACCACCGCGGGGTCTGGGCACCGGGGAGCTGTTTTTT
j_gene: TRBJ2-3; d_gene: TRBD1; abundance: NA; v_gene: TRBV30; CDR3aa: CAWSNRGDSTDTQYF; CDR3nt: TGTGCCTGGAGTAACAGGGGCGACAGCACAGATACGCAGTATTTT
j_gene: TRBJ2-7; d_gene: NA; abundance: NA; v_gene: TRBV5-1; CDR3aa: CASSLAGARREQYF; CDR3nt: TGCGCCAGCAGCTTGGCCGGGGCCCGTCGGGAGCAGTACTTC
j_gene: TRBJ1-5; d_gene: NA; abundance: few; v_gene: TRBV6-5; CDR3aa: CASTILRGQPQHF; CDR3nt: TGTGCCAGCACCATCCTCCGGGGTCAGCCCCAGCATTTT
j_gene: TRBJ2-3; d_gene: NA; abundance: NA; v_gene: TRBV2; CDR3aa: CASISFGQGNPYF; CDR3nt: NA
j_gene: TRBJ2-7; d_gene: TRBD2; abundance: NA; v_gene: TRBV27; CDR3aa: CASSLAGASSYEQYF; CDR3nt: TGTGCCAGCAGCCTAGCGGGAGCAAGCTCCTACGAGCAGTACTTC
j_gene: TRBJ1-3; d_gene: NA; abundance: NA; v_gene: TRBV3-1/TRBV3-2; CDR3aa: CASSQVWAGTTSGNTIYF; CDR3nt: TGTGCCAGCAGCCAAGTTTGGGCAGGGACCACGTCTGGAAACACCATATATTTT
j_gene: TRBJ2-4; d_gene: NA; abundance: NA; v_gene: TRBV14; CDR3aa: CASSLQGLSKNIQYF; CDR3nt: TGTGCCAGCAGCCTCCAGGGACTTTCCAAAAACATTCAGTACTTC
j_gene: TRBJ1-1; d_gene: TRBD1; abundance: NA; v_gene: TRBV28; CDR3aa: CAAPGQGGLMNTEAFF; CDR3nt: TGTGCCGCGCCGGGACAGGGAGGACTGATGAACACTGAAGCTTTCTTT
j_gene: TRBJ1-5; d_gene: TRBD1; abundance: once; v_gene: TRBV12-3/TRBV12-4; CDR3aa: CASKGTGDQPQHF; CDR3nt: TGTGCCAGCAAGGGGACAGGGGACCAGCCCCAGCATTTT
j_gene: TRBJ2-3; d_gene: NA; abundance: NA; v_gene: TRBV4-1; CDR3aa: CASSQDFGTFTQYF; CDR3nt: TGCGCCAGCAGCCAAGATTTCGGGACCTTTACGCAGTATTTT
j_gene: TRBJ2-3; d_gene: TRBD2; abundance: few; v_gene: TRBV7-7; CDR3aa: CASSLGRGLAGELGTQYF; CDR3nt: TGTGCCAGCAGCTTAGGACGCGGACTAGCGGGAGAGTTGGGTACGCAGTATTTT
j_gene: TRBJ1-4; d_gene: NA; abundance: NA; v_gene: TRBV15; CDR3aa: CATSTRQPGEKLFF; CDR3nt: TGTGCCACCAGCACTCGACAGCCAGGTGAAAAACTGTTTTTT
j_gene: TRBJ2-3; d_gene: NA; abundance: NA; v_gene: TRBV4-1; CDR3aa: CASSQGLDYLVRYTQYF; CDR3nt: TGCGCCAGCAGCCAGGGCTTAGACTACCTAGTGCGTTACACGCAGTATTTT
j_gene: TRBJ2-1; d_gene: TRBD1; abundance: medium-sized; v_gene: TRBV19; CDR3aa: CASTTGDRDNEQFF; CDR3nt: TGTGCCAGTACCACAGGGGACAGAGACAATGAGCAGTTCTTC
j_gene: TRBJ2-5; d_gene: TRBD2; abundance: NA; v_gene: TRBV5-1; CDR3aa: CASNPAASGSGETQYF; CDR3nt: TGCGCCAGCAACCCGGCGGCTAGCGGGAGTGGAGAGACCCAGTACTTC
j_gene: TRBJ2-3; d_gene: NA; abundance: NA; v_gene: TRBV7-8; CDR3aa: CASSNRAGTQYF; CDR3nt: TGTGCCAGCAGCAACAGGGCCGGTACGCAGTATTTT
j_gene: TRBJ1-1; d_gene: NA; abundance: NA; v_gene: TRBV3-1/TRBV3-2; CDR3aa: CASSQYGTEAFF; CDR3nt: TGTGCCAGCAGCCAGTACGGGACTGAAGCTTTCTTT
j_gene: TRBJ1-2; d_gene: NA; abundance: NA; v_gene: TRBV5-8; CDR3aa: CASSFDTRGGYTF; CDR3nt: TGTGCCAGCAGCTTCGACACCAGGGGTGGCTACACCTTC